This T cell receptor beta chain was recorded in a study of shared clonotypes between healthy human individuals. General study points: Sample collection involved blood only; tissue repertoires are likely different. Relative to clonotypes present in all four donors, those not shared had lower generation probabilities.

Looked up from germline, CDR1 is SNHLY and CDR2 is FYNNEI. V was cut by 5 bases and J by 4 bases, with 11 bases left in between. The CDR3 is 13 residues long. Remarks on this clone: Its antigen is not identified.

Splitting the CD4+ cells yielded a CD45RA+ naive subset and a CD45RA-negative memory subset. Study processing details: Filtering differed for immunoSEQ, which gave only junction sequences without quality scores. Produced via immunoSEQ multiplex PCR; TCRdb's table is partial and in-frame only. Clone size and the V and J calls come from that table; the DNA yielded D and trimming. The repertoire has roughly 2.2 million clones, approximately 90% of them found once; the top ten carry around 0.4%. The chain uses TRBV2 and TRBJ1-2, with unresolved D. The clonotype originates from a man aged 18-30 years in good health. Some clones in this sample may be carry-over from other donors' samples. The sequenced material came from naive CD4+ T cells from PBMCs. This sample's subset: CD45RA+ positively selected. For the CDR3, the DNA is TGTGCCAGCAGTCTAGACCGGGCCTATGGCTACACCTTC. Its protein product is CASSLDRAYGYTF.